Listed here is a single T cell receptor beta chain. Assay used: immunoSEQ multiplex PCR; TCRdb lists only in-frame clones, some missing. This table holds about 30,000 clones, around 80% found once. The sample originates from a study of T cells in narcolepsy. The sequenced sample was CD45RA- memory CD4+ T cells from PBMCs. The sequence derives from a human donor with narcolepsy.

CDR3 region: CASSALHSGKDGYTF. In DNA, the CDR3 is TGTGCCAGCAGCGCCTTACACAGTGGAAAGGATGGCTACACCTTC. The V gene is TRBV7-3, the J gene TRBJ1-2, with D hard to call. Between the trimmed V and J ends, which lost 5 bases and 6 bases, there was a span of 19 bases. Per the germline V gene, CDR1 is SGHTA and CDR2 is FQGTGA. This CDR3 is built from 15 residues. The whole variable domain, remainder taken from reference TRBV7-3 and TRBJ1-2, is GAGVSQTPSNKVTEKGKYVELRCDPISGHTALYWYRQSLGQGPEFLIYFQGTGAADDSGLPNDRFFAVRPEGSVSTLKIQRTERGDSAVYLCASSALHSGKDGYTFGSGTRLTVV.